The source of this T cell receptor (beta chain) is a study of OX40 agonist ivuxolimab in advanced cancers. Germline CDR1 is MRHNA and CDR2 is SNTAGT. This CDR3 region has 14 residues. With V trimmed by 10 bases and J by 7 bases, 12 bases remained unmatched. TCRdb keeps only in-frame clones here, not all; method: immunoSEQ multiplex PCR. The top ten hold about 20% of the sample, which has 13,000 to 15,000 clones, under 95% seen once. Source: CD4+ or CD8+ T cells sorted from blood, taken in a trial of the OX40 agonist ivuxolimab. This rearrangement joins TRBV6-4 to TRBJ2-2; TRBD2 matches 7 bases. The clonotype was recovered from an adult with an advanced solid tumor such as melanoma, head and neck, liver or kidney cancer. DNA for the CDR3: TGTGCCACCCCCTGGAGGCTAGCGGACGGGGAGCTGTTTTTT. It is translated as CATPWRLADGELFF.